The next 9 T cell receptor beta chains were all read from a single sample in a study of T cells after yellow fever vaccination. TCRdb redid the calling of the 5' RACE reads with MiXCR, one entry per CDR3 protein. The sample includes nearly 350,000 distinct CDR3 sequences, less than 9.5% of them seen just once. Source: PBMCs, taken around 45 days after the first yellow fever vaccination. All receptors derive from a man between 18 and 35 years old who received the YFV17D yellow fever vaccine.

J is TRBJ1-5 and V is TRBV4-3; the D gene is possibly TRBD1 (5 bases). Germline CDR1 and CDR2: LGHNA and YSLEER. This CDR3 comprises 15 residues. Trimming cost V 1 base and J 7 bases, with 14 bases left between them. CDR3 bases: TGCGCCAGCAGCCAAGGGGGGGGTTCGGAGCAGCCCCAGCATTTT. It is translated as CASSQGGGSEQPQHF.

The rearrangement uses TRBV3-1 and TRBJ1-4; D not resolved. V was shortened by 1 base and J by 7 bases, with 7 bases between the two germline ends. The germline V gene has CDR1 LGHDT and CDR2 YNNKEL (reference sequence). This CDR3 comprises 13 residues. This CDR3 reads CASSQGYIEKLFF. The CDR3 nucleotides are TGTGCCAGCAGCCAAGGGTACATTGAAAAACTGTTTTTT.

This clonotype has more than one count but fewer than ten. The rearrangement joins TRBV6-1 to TRBJ1-1; D unclear. V was clipped by 5 bases and J by 0 bases, with 7 bases between them. In germline, CDR1 is MNHNS, CDR2 SASEGT. This CDR3 has 13 amino acids. In nucleotides, the CDR3 is TGTGCCAGCAGTCGAAATTTGAACACTGAAGCTTTCTTT. This sequence encodes CASSRNLNTEAFF.

This clonotype was seen many times. V and J are TRBV7-9 and TRBJ1-6, with TRBD1 identical over 8 bases. Trimming cost V 2 bases and J 8 bases; bases outside gene matches: 2. In germline, CDR1 is SEHNR, CDR2 FQNEAQ (reference sequence). CDR3 size: 14 residues. The CDR3 DNA reads as TGTGCCAGCAGCTTAATGACAGGGGATTCACCCCTCCACTTT. Translating it yields CASSLMTGDSPLHF.

The chain recombines TRBV20-1 with TRBJ2-3; D call uncertain. V was trimmed by 6 bases and J by 5 bases, leaving 9 bases between them. The germline gives CDR1 DFQATT, CDR2 SNEGSKA (reference sequence). The CDR3 runs to 11 residues. CDR3 amino acids: CSAETGDTQYF. The CDR3 DNA reads as TGCAGTGCAGAGACGGGAGATACGCAGTATTTT.

This clonotype was found a few times. This chain uses TRBV5-4 with TRBJ2-2, with 7 bases aligning to TRBD2. The CDR3 runs 14 residues. With V trimmed by 4 bases and J by 7 bases, 7 bases remained unmatched. Germline CDR1 is SGHNT and CDR2 is YYREEE (reference sequence). The CDR3 spells CASSEAGSGGELFF. The CDR3 nucleotides are TGTGCCAGCAGCGAAGCGGGGTCGGGCGGGGAGCTGTTTTTT.

V and J are TRBV6-1 and TRBJ2-5, with 12 bases lining up with TRBD2. In germline, CDR1 is MNHNS, CDR2 SASEGT. Germline trimming cut 6 bases from V and 5 bases from J; bases unmatched to any gene: 7. CDR3 length: 15 residues. The CDR3 region has the DNA TGTGCCAGCAGACCCACTAGCGGGGGGACTGAGACCCAGTACTTC. Amino acid sequence: CASRPTSGGTETQYF.

The rearrangement uses TRBV20-1 and TRBJ2-1; D possibly corresponds to TRBD2 (6 bases). In germline, CDR1 is DFQATT, CDR2 SNEGSKA (reference sequence). Trimming took off 7 bases at V and 4 bases at J, with 8 bases between the two ends. The CDR3 length is 11 residues. The CDR3 is CSVSGYNEQFF. In nucleotides, the CDR3 is TGCAGTGTTAGCGGATACAATGAGCAGTTCTTC.

V is TRBV7-8 and J is TRBJ2-3, with D hard to call. There are 15 residues in the CDR3. CDR1 is SGHVS and CDR2 is FQNEAQ in the germline V gene. V was trimmed by 2 bases and J by 4 bases, leaving 13 bases between them. As DNA, the CDR3 is TGTGCCAGCAGCTTAAACTTCAGGCGTGCAGATACGCAGTATTTT. Amino acid sequence: CASSLNFRRADTQYF.